Detailed here is one T cell receptor (beta chain). This entry belongs to a study of blood T cell repertoires in COVID-19. Study-wide context: COVID-19 samples collected from the United States, Italy and Spain covered acute and convalescent phases. PBMCs, B-cell-depleted T cells, or T cells were the source of the cDNA or gDNA that made up the material.

With 4 bases clipped from V and 4 bases from J, the junction kept 8 bases outside the gene matches. Germline CDR1 and CDR2: SGHRS and YFSETQ. This CDR3 is 16 amino acids long. Original processing notes: By means of reference gene primer amplification, nucleated cell counts were estimated. TCRdb's table, derived via immunoSEQ multiplex PCR, lists solely in-frame clones and lacks some. The DNA gave D and trimming, while V, J and clone size come from that table. The repertoire holds more than 250,000 clones, with about nine tenths as singletons. The specimen was peripheral blood. This chain connects TRBV5-1 to TRBJ2-6, with 7 bases aligning to TRBD1. The sequence was collected from a man in his fifties or sixties with active or convalescent COVID-19. In DNA, the CDR3 is TGCGCCAGCAGCGGTAAAGACAGGGCCGGGGCCAACGTCCTGACTTTC. It codes for CASSGKDRAGANVLTF.